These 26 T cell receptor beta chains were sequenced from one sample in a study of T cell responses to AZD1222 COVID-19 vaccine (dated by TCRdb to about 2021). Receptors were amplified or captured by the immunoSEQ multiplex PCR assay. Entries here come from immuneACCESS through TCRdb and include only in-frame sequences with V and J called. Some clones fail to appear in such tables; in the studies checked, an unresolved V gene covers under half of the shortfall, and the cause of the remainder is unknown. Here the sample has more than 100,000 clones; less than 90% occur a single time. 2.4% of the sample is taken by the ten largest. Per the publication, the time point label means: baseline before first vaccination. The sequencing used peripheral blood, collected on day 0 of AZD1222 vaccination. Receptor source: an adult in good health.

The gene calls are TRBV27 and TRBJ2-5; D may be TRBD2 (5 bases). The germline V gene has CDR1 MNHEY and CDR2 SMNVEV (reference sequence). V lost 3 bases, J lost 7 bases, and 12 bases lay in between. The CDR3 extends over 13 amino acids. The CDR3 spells CASSLSSAVTQYF. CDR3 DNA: TGTGCCAGCAGTTTGAGTAGCGCGGTGACCCAGTACTTC.

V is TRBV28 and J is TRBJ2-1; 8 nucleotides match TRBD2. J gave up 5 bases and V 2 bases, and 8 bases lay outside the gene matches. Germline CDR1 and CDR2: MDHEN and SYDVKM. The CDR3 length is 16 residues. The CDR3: CASSLVVTSAHNEQFF. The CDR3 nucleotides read TGTGCCAGCAGTTTAGTTGTGACTAGCGCGCACAATGAGCAGTTCTTC.

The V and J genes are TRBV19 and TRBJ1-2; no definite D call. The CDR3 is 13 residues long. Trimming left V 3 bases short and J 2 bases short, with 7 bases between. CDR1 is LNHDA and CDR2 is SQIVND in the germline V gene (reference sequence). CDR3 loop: CASSILDNYGYTF. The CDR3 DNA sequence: TGTGCCAGTAGTATTCTTGACAACTATGGCTACACCTTC.

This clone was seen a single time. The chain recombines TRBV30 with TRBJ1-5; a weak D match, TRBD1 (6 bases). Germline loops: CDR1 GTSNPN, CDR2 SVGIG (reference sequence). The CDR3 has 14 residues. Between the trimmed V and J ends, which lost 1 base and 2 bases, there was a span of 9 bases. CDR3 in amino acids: CAWSAGQGNQPQHF. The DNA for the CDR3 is TGTGCCTGGAGTGCGGGACAAGGCAATCAGCCCCAGCATTTT.

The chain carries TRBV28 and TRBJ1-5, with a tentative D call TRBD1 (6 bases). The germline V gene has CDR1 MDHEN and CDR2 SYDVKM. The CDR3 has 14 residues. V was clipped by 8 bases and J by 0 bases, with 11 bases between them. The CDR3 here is CASGRTASNQPQHF. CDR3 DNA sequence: TGTGCCAGCGGAAGGACAGCTAGCAATCAGCCCCAGCATTTT.

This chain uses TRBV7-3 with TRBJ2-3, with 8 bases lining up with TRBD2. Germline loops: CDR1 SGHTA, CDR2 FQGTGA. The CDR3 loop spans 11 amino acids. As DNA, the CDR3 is TGTACGACTAGCGGCACAGATACGCAGTATTTT. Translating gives CTTSGTDTQYF.

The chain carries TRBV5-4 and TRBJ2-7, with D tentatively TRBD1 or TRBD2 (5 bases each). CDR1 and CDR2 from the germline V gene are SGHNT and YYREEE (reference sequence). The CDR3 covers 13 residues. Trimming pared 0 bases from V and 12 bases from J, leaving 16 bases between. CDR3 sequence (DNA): TGTGCCAGCAGCTTGGACCCCGGGGACCTGATGTACTTC. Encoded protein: CASSLDPGDLMYF.

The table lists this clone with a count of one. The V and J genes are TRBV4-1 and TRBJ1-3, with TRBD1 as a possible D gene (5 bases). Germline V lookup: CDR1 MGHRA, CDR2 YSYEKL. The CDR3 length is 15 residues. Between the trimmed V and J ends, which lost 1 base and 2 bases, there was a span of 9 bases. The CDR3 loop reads CASSQAGVPGNTIYF. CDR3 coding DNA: TGCGCCAGCAGCCAAGCGGGGGTACCTGGAAACACCATATATTTT.

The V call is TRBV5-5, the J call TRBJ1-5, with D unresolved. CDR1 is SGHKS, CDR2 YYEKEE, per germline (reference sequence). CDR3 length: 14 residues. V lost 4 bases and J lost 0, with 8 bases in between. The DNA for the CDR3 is TGTGCCAGCAGCCTACACAATAGCAATCAGCCCCAGCATTTT. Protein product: CASSLHNSNQPQHF.

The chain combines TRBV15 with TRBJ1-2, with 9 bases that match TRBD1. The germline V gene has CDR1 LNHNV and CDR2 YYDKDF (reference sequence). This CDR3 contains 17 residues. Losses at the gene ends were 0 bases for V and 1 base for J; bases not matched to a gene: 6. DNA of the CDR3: TGTGCCACCAGCAGAGACCCCGGGACAGGGCTTAACTATGGCTACACCTTC. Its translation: CATSRDPGTGLNYGYTF.

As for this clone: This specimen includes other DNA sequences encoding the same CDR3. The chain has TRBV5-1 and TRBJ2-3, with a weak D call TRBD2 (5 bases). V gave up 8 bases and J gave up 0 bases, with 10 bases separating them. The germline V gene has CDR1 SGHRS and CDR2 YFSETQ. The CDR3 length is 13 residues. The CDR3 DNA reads TGCGCCAGTTCCCGGGATAGCACAGATACGCAGTATTTT. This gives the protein CASSRDSTDTQYF.

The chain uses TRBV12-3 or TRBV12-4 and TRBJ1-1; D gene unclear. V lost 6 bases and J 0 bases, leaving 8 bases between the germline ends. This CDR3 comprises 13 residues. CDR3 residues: CASSPSLNTEAFF. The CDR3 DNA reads TGTGCCAGCAGCCCCAGCTTGAACACTGAAGCTTTCTTT.

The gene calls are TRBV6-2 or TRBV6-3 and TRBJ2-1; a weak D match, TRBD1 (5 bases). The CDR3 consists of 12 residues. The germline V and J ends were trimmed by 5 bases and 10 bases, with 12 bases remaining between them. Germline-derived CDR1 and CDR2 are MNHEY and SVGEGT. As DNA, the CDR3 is TGTGCCAGCAGTCCCCCCAGGGTAGAGCAGTTCTTC. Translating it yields CASSPPRVEQFF.

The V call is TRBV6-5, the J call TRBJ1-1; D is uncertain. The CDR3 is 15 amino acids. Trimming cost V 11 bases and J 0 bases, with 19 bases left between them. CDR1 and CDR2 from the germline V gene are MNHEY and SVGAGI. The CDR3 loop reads CAARPDYRLNTEAFF. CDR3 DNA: TGTGCCGCTCGACCGGACTACCGATTGAACACTGAAGCTTTCTTT.

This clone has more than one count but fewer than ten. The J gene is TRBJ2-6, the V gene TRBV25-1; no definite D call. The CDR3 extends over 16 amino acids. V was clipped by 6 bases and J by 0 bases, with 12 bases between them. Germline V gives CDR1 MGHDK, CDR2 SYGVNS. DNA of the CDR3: TGTGCCAGCAGCCGAAGCCACAGCTCTGGGGCCAACGTCCTGACTTTC. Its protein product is CASSRSHSSGANVLTF.

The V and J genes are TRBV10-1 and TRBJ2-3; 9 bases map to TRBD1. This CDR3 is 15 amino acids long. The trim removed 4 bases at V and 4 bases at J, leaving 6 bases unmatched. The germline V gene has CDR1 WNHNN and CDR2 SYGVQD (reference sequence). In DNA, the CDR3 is TGCGCCAGCAGTGCCCGACAGGGGGGCGCAGATACGCAGTATTTT. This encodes CASSARQGGADTQYF.

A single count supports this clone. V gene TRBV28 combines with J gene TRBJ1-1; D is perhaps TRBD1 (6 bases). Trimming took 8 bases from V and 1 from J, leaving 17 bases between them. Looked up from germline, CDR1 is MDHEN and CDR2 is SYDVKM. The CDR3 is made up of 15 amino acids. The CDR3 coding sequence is TGTGCCAGCTTAGGCTGGGGGGCTGGGAACACTGAAGCTTTCTTT. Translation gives CASLGWGAGNTEAFF.

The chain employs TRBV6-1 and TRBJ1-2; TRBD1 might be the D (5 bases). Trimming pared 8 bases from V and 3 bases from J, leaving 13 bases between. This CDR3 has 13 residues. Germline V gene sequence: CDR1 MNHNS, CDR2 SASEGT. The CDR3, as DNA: TGTGCCAGCTGGGGCAGTAAGGACTATGGCTACACCTTC. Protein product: CASWGSKDYGYTF.

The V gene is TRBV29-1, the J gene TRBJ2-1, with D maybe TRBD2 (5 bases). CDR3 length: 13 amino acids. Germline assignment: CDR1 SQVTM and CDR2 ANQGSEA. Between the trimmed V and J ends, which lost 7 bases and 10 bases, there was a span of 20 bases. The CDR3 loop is CSGIGPGWKEQFF. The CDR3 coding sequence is TGCAGCGGGATAGGCCCGGGGTGGAAGGAGCAGTTCTTC.

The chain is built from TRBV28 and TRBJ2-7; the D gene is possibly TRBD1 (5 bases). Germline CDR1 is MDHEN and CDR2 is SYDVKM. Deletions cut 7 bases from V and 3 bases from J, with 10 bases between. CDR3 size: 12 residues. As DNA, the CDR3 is TGTGCCAGCACCTCAACAGGCTACGAGCAGTACTTC. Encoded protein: CASTSTGYEQYF.

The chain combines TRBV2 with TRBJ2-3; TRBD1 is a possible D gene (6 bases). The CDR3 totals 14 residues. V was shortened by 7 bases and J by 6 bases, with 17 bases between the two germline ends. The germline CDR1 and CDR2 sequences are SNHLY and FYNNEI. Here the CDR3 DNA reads TGTGCCAGCAAGGTCGGGGACAAGCAGGATACGCAGTATTTT. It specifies CASKVGDKQDTQYF.

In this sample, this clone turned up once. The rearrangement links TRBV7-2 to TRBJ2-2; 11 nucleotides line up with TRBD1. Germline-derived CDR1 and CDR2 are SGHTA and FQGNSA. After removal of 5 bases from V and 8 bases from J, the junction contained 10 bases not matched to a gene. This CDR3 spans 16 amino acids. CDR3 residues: CASSAPDRGRIGELFF. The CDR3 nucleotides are TGTGCCAGCAGCGCCCCGGACAGGGGGCGCATTGGGGAGCTGTTTTTT.

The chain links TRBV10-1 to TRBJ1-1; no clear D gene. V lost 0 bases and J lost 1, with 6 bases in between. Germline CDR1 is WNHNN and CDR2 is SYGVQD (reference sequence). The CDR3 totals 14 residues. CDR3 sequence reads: CASSESGWNTEAFF. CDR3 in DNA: TGCGCCAGCAGTGAGTCAGGGTGGAACACTGAAGCTTTCTTT.

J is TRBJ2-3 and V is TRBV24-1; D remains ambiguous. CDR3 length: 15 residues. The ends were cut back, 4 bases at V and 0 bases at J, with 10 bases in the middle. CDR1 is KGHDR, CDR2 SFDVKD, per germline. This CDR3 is CATSEGAYSTDTQYF. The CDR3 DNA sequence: TGTGCCACCAGTGAGGGTGCCTATAGCACAGATACGCAGTATTTT.

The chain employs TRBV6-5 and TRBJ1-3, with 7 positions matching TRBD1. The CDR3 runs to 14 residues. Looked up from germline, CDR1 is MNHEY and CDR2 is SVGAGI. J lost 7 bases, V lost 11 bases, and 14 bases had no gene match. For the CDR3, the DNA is TGTGCCGGACGGGAGACAGGGTGGGGTAACACCATATATTTT. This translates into CAGRETGWGNTIYF.

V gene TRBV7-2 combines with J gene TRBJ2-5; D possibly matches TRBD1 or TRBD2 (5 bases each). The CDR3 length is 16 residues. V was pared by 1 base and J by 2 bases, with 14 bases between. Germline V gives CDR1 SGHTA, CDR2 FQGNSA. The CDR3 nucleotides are TGTGCCAGCAGCTTAGGGGGCGGGCCTACGCAAGAGACCCAGTACTTC. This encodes CASSLGGGPTQETQYF.